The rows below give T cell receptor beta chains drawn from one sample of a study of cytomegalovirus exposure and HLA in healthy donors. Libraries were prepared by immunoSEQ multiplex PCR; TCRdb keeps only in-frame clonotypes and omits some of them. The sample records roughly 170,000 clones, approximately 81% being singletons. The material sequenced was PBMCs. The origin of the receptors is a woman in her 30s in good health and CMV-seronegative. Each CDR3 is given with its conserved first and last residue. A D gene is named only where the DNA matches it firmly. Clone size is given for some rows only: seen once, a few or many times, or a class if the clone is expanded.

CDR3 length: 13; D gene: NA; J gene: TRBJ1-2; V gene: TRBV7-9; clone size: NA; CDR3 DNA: TGTGCCAGCAGCTTTGGGCAGGGCCATGGCTACACCTTC; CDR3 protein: CASSFGQGHGYTF
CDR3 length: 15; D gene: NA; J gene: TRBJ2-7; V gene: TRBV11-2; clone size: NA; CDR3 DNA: TGTGCCAGCAGCCTTGGGACACGGGGGGCCTACGAGCAGTACTTC; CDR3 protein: CASSLGTRGAYEQYF
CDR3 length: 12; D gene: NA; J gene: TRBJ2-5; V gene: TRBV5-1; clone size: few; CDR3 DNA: TGCGCCAGCGATGGAGGTGGAGAGACCCAGTACTTC; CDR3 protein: CASDGGGETQYF
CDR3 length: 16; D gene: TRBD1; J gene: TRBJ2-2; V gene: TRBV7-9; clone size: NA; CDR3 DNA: TGTTCCAGCAGCCCCTCCGGGACAGGGGGCTCCGGGGAGCTGTTTTTT; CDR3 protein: CSSSPSGTGGSGELFF
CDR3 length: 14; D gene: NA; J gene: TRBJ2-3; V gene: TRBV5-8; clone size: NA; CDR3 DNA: TGTGCCAGCAGCTTGGTCCAGGGCCGACATACGCAGTATTTT; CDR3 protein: CASSLVQGRHTQYF
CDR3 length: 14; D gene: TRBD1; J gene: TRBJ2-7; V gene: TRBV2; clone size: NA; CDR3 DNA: TGTGCCAGCAGGCCCGGACAGGCCGCCTACGAGCAGTACTTC; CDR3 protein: CASRPGQAAYEQYF
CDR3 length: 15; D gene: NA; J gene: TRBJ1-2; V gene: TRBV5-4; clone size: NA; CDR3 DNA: TGTGCCAGCAGCTTTCAAAGGACTGATAACTATGGCTACACCTTC; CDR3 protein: CASSFQRTDNYGYTF
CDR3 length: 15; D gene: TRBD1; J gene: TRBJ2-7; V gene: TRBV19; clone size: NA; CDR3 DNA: TGTGCCAGTAGTATCCGGACAGGGACGAAGGGCGAGCAGTACTTC; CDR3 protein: CASSIRTGTKGEQYF
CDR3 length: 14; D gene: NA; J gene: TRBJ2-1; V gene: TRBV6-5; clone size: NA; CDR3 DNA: TGTGCCAGCAGTCAATTGACTAGTTCGGGCGAGCAGTTCTTC; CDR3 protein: CASSQLTSSGEQFF
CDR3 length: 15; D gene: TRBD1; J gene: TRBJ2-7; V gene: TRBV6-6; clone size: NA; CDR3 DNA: TGTGCCAGCAGTTACTCCGGGACAGGGGGCTATGAGCAGTACTTC; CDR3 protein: CASSYSGTGGYEQYF
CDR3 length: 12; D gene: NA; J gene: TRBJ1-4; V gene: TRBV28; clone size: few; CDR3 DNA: TGTGCCACCCGGGCAACTAATGAAAAACTGTTTTTT; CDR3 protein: CATRATNEKLFF
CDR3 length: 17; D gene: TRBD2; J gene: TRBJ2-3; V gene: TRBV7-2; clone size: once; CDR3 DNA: TGTGCCAGCAGCTTAGGCGGGACTAGCGGGTCCATAGATACGCAGTATTTT; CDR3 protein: CASSLGGTSGSIDTQYF
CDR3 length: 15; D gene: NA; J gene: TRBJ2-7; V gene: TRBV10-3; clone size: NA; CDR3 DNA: TGTGCCATCAGGACTACCGGGGCCCGGGGGTGGCGGCAGTACTTC; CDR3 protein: CAIRTTGARGWRQYF
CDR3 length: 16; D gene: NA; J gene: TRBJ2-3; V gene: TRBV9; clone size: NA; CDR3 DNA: TGTGCCAGCAGCGTAGTAGGGGGGGCGCATGGGGATACGCAGTATTTT; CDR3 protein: CASSVVGGAHGDTQYF
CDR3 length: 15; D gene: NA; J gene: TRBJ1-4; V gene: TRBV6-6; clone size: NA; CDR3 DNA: TGTGCCAGCAGTCCAACAGGCGGGGCTAATGAAAAACTGTTTTTT; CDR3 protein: CASSPTGGANEKLFF
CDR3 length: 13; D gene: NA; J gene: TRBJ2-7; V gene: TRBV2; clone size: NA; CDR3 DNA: TGTGCCAGCAGTGGGAGGAAGGGTGAAGAGCAGTACTTC; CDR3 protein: CASSGRKGEEQYF
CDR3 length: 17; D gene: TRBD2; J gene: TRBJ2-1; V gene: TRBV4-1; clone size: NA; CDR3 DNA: TGCGCCAGCAGCCAACGCCCCGGGACTAGCGCGAACAATGAGCAGTTCTTC; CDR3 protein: CASSQRPGTSANNEQFF
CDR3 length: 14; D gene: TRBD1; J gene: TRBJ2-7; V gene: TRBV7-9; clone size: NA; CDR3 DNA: TGTGCCAGCAGCTGGACAGGGAGCTCCTACGAGCAGTACTTC; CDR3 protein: CASSWTGSSYEQYF
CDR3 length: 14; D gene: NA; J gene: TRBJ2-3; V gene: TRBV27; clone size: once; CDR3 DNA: TGTGCCAGCAGTTTGATGGCGGGATCAGATACGCAGTATTTT; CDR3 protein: CASSLMAGSDTQYF
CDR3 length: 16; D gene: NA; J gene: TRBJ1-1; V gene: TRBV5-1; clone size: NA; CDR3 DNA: TGCGCCAGCAGCCCGAACCCAGACAGAATTGACACTGAAGCTTTCTTT; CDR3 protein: CASSPNPDRIDTEAFF
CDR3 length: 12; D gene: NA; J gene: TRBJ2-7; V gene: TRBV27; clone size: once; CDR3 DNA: TGTGCCAGCAGTATACGCGGCTACGAGCAGTACTTC; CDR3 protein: CASSIRGYEQYF
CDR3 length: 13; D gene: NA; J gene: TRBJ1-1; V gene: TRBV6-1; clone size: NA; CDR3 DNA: TGTGCCAGCAGTGAAATTATGATAGCTGAAGCTTTCTTT; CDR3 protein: CASSEIMIAEAFF
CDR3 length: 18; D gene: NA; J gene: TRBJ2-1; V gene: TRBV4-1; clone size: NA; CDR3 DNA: TGCGCCAGCAGCCAAAAGATCGCATTCTTGACAGTTGGGAATGAGCAGTTCTTC; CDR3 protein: CASSQKIAFLTVGNEQFF
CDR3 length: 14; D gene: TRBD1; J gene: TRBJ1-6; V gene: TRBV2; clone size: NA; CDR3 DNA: TGTGCCAGCAGTGAAGCCGGGACAGCGGAACCCCTCCACTTT; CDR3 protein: CASSEAGTAEPLHF
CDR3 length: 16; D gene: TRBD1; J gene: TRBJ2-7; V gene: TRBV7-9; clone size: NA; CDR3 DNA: TGTGCCAGCAGCCGAACTCTACAGGGGGCCCCCTACGAGCAGTACTTC; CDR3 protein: CASSRTLQGAPYEQYF
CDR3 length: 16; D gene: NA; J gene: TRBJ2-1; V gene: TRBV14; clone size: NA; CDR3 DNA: TGTGCCAGCAGCCAAGCGAGGAGGCCTCCCTACAATGAGCAGTTCTTC; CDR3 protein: CASSQARRPPYNEQFF
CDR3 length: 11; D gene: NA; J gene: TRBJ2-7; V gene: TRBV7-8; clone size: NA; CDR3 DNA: TGTGCCAGCAGCTTAGGGCAGGAGGGGTACTTC; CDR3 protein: CASSLGQEGYF